This T cell receptor beta chain was captured by sequencing in a study of OX40 agonist ivuxolimab in advanced cancers. Of note for this clone: Antigen: not known.

Profiling relied on immunoSEQ multiplex PCR, and the TCRdb table lists in-frame clones only, not all of them. The data hold about 64,000 clones, with approximately 80% observed a single time. V was pared by 3 bases and J by 4 bases, with 9 bases between. The CDR3 extends over 13 amino acids. The V gene's germline CDR1 is MGHDK and CDR2 SYGVNS. General study points: Expansion of clones was among the lowest in partial responders at 0.1-3.0 mg/kg. Fewer expanded clones were found on average in CD4+ than in CD8+ T cells. At 0.1 to 3.0 mg/kg, clonal expansion of CD4+ and CD8+ blood T cells had occurred by week 6.

This clonotype was sampled from an adult with an advanced solid tumor such as melanoma, head and neck, liver or kidney cancer. Here the sequenced sample was CD4+ or CD8+ T cells sorted from blood, taken in a trial of the OX40 agonist ivuxolimab. The rearrangement uses TRBV25-1 and TRBJ1-1; unclear D gene. The CDR3 loop is CASSDYSGTEAFF. In DNA form, the CDR3 reads TGTGCCAGCAGTGACTATTCAGGCACTGAAGCTTTCTTT.